A selection of T cell receptor beta chains follows, all from one sample in a study of blood T cell repertoires in COVID-19. Only in-frame clones appear in the TCRdb table, and some are missing; sequencing was by immunoSEQ multiplex PCR. The data contain 65,000 to 90,000 clones, more than 75% of them singletons. The sequencing input was peripheral blood. These receptor sequences come from a woman aged 18-30 years with acute or convalescent COVID-19. CDR3s include the opening cysteine and the closing phenylalanine or tryptophan. Fields, in order: CDR3 DNA, CDR3 protein, clone size, J gene, D gene, V gene. A D gene is named only where the DNA matches it firmly. Clone size is given for some rows only: seen once, a few or many times, or a class if the clone is expanded.

cdr3_nt: TGTGCCAGCAGTGAGGGGGGTTTCTATAATTCACCCCTCCACTTT
cdr3_aa: CASSEGGFYNSPLHF
clone_size: once
j_call: TRBJ1-6
d_call: .
v_call: TRBV2

cdr3_nt: TGTGCCAGCAGCCCCACGGTGATTACTAGCGGGTTTCAAAGGACCCAGTACTTC
cdr3_aa: CASSPTVITSGFQRTQYF
clone_size: .
j_call: TRBJ2-5
d_call: TRBD2
v_call: TRBV7-8

cdr3_nt: TGCGCCAGCAGCTTACAGGGTATGAACACTGAAGCTTTCTTT
cdr3_aa: CASSLQGMNTEAFF
clone_size: .
j_call: TRBJ1-1
d_call: .
v_call: TRBV5-1

cdr3_nt: TGTGCCAGCAGCTTATGGGCCTTGGGCGGAAGACCGGGGGAGACCCAGTACTTC
cdr3_aa: CASSLWALGGRPGETQYF
clone_size: .
j_call: TRBJ2-5
d_call: .
v_call: TRBV7-8

cdr3_nt: TGTGCCAGCAGCAAATCCGGGACTATCCTTAACACCGGGGAGCTGTTTTTT
cdr3_aa: CASSKSGTILNTGELFF
clone_size: few
j_call: TRBJ2-2
d_call: TRBD2
v_call: TRBV7-2

cdr3_nt: TGCAGTGCTAGGGCCGGAAACACCATATATTTT
cdr3_aa: CSARAGNTIYF
clone_size: .
j_call: TRBJ1-3
d_call: .
v_call: TRBV20-1

cdr3_nt: TGCAGTGCTCCCAGGGGCACTGAAGCTTTCTTT
cdr3_aa: CSAPRGTEAFF
clone_size: .
j_call: TRBJ1-1
d_call: .
v_call: TRBV20-1

cdr3_nt: TGTGCCAGCAGCTCCTTAGACAGGGGCAGCAATCAGCCCCAGCATTTT
cdr3_aa: CASSSLDRGSNQPQHF
clone_size: .
j_call: TRBJ1-5
d_call: TRBD1
v_call: TRBV7-9

cdr3_nt: TGTGCCAGCAGCCCCGGCAGGGTAACCTATGGCTACACCTTC
cdr3_aa: CASSPGRVTYGYTF
clone_size: .
j_call: TRBJ1-2
d_call: .
v_call: TRBV28

cdr3_nt: TGCGCCAGCAGCCAATATTACTCAGGGACAGGGAAGGGAGAGACCCAGTACTTC
cdr3_aa: CASSQYYSGTGKGETQYF
clone_size: few
j_call: TRBJ2-5
d_call: TRBD1
v_call: TRBV4-1

cdr3_nt: TGCGCCAGCAGCTTGGGGCAGGGTATGAACTATGGCTACACCTTC
cdr3_aa: CASSLGQGMNYGYTF
clone_size: .
j_call: TRBJ1-2
d_call: .
v_call: TRBV5-1

cdr3_nt: TGTGCTAGTGGTTTGTTTCCCCGGACTAGCGGCTCCTACGAGCAGTACTTC
cdr3_aa: CASGLFPRTSGSYEQYF
clone_size: .
j_call: TRBJ2-7
d_call: TRBD2
v_call: TRBV12-5

cdr3_nt: TGTGCCAGCAGCCTGCGGACAGGGGGCACCTATGGCTACACCTTC
cdr3_aa: CASSLRTGGTYGYTF
clone_size: .
j_call: TRBJ1-2
d_call: TRBD1
v_call: TRBV5-4

cdr3_nt: TGTGCCAGCAGCCAAGAACCGGGTGTAGACAATGAGCAGTTCTTC
cdr3_aa: CASSQEPGVDNEQFF
clone_size: .
j_call: TRBJ2-1
d_call: .
v_call: TRBV4-2

cdr3_nt: TGTGCCAGCAGTGACGGACAGGGACGCTCCTATAATTCACCCCTCCACTTT
cdr3_aa: CASSDGQGRSYNSPLHF
clone_size: .
j_call: TRBJ1-6
d_call: TRBD1
v_call: TRBV6-1

cdr3_nt: TGTGCCAGCAGTGAAGTGGTGAGCTCCTATAATTCACCCCTCCACTTT
cdr3_aa: CASSEVVSSYNSPLHF
clone_size: .
j_call: TRBJ1-6
d_call: .
v_call: TRBV2

cdr3_nt: TGTGCCAGCTCACCTGCCGGGACAGGAGTCTATGGCTACACCTTC
cdr3_aa: CASSPAGTGVYGYTF
clone_size: .
j_call: TRBJ1-2
d_call: TRBD1
v_call: TRBV18

cdr3_nt: TGTGCCAGCAGCCAAGGCAGGGGTTTATGGTATGGCTACACCTTC
cdr3_aa: CASSQGRGLWYGYTF
clone_size: .
j_call: TRBJ1-2
d_call: .
v_call: TRBV3-1/TRBV3-2